The 19 T cell receptor beta chains given below trace back to one sample, sequenced in a study of cytomegalovirus exposure and HLA in healthy donors. TCRdb keeps only in-frame clones here, not all; method: immunoSEQ multiplex PCR. Of about 360,000 clones listed, 75% to 90% are singletons. Sequenced: PBMCs. The origin of the receptors is a woman under 30 in good health and CMV-seronegative.

The V call is TRBV27, the J call TRBJ2-1; 8 bases line up with TRBD2. This CDR3 has 17 residues. With 4 bases clipped from V and 1 base from J, the junction kept 9 bases outside the gene matches. In germline, CDR1 is MNHEY, CDR2 SMNVEV (reference sequence). For the CDR3, the DNA is TGTGCCAGCAGTTCACCAAAAGGGACTAGTTCCTACAATGAGCAGTTCTTC. Translating gives CASSSPKGTSSYNEQFF.

The chain has TRBV6-1 and TRBJ1-5; possible D gene TRBD1, 6 bases. The CDR3 totals 16 residues. V lost 2 bases to trimming and J lost 7 bases, with 18 bases between them. Germline assignment: CDR1 MNHNS and CDR2 SASEGT. The CDR3, as DNA: TGTGCCAGCAGTGAATATAAGGGGGGGGAGGGGCAGCCCCAGCATTTT. Protein product: CASSEYKGGEGQPQHF.

The gene calls are TRBV30 and TRBJ2-5; TRBD2 matches at 11 bases. Losses at the gene ends were 0 bases for V and 0 bases for J; bases not matched to a gene: 12. The germline V gene encodes CDR1 GTSNPN and CDR2 SVGIG (reference sequence). This CDR3 region has 19 residues. In nucleotides, the CDR3 is TGTGCCTGGAGTGTAGTCCGGGCTAGCGGGGGGACGTACCAAGAGACCCAGTACTTC. It yields the protein CAWSVVRASGGTYQETQYF.

The chain carries TRBV5-1 and TRBJ1-4; weak D call: TRBD1 (5 bases). This CDR3 spans 14 amino acids. The V end lost 0 bases, the J end lost 10 bases, and 13 bases lay between the germline ends. Germline V gene lookup returns CDR1 SGHRS and CDR2 YFSETQ. The CDR3 loop reads CASSLAGRGGKLFF. CDR3 in DNA: TGCGCCAGCAGCTTGGCAGGGAGGGGCGGAAAACTGTTTTTT.

The rearrangement uses TRBV21-1 and TRBJ1-1. TRBV21-1 is marked as a pseudogene. This CDR3 region has 12 residues. The CDR3 region has the DNA TGTGCCAGACTCATCTTGAACACTGAAGCTTTCTTT. It is translated as CARLILNTEAFF.

In its sample, this clone was seen once. The V call is TRBV16, the J call TRBJ2-1; TRBD2 matches at 10 bases. With 3 bases clipped from V and 8 bases from J, the junction kept 19 bases outside the gene matches. CDR3 length: 19 amino acids. Germline CDR1 KGHSY, CDR2 FQNENV. CDR3 protein: CASSHPIPTLAGEYYEQFF. CDR3 in DNA: TGTGCCAGCAGCCACCCGATTCCCACGCTAGCGGGGGAGTATTATGAGCAGTTCTTC.

The V and J genes are TRBV5-6 and TRBJ2-2, with 7 bases identical to TRBD1. The trim removed 3 bases at V and 1 base at J, leaving 6 bases unmatched. The CDR3 spans 16 residues. Germline V gene lookup returns CDR1 SGHDT and CDR2 YYEEEE. The CDR3 bases are TGTGCCAGCAGCTCGAGCCGGGACAGGAACACCGGGGAGCTGTTTTTT. It is translated as CASSSSRDRNTGELFF.

The chain carries TRBV6-7 and TRBJ2-5; TRBD2 agrees at 8 bases. TRBV6-7 is treated as an ORF (open reading frame) with a function not yet certain. V was clipped by 6 bases and J by 7 bases; unmatched bases: 10. This CDR3 has 14 amino acids. This CDR3 is CASRRDGGAGTQYF. CDR3 coding DNA: TGTGCCAGCAGGCGGGACGGGGGGGCCGGGACCCAGTACTTC.

The gene calls are TRBV11-2 and TRBJ2-7, with D perhaps TRBD2 (7 bases). Germline-derived CDR1 and CDR2 are SGHAT and FQNNGV. The CDR3 covers 14 residues. V was pared by 4 bases and J by 3 bases, with 13 bases between. The CDR3 protein is CASSSRGGSYEQYF. CDR3 nucleotide sequence: TGTGCCAGCAGCTCTAGGGGGGGAAGCTACGAGCAGTACTTC.

The chain couples TRBV27 to TRBJ1-2, with D hard to call. Germline V gene sequence: CDR1 MNHEY, CDR2 SMNVEV (reference sequence). The CDR3 is 16 residues long. Trimming stripped 5 bases from V and 1 base from J, with 17 bases between. The CDR3 loop reads CASSPSPRGGNYGYTF. The CDR3 nucleotides read TGTGCCAGCAGTCCGAGCCCCCGGGGAGGTAACTATGGCTACACCTTC.

The gene calls are TRBV28 and TRBJ2-7; D may be TRBD2 (6 bases). Germline lookup yields CDR1 MDHEN and CDR2 SYDVKM. The V end lost 3 bases, the J end lost 1 base, and 16 bases lay between the germline ends. This CDR3 has 16 residues. CDR3 nucleotide sequence: TGTGCCAGCAGTTTCAATTCGGCGGGGCCTTCCTACGAGCAGTACTTC. Protein: CASSFNSAGPSYEQYF.

This chain connects TRBV2 to TRBJ2-1; TRBD2 matches at 8 bases. V lost 4 bases and J lost 6; bases outside the gene matches: 8. The CDR3 is 15 amino acids. Per germline, CDR1 SNHLY and CDR2 FYNNEI. CDR3 sequence (DNA): TGTGCCAGCAGTGCCCTCTCGGGAGGGCCCAATGAGCAGTTCTTC. This gives the protein CASSALSGGPNEQFF.

Here the CDR3 DNA reads TGCAGCGTTGTATTCCGCAGCAAAGACAGGGGAACGGGAAACACCATATATTTT. This gives the protein CSVVFRSKDRGTGNTIYF. V usage is TRBV29-1 and J usage is TRBJ1-3; 8 positions agree with TRBD1. Per germline, CDR1 SQVTM and CDR2 ANQGSEA. The CDR3 is made up of 18 amino acids. V lost 4 bases to trimming and J lost 4 bases; unmatched junction nucleotides: 18.

V usage is TRBV6-1 and J usage is TRBJ2-3; 12 nucleotides agree with TRBD2. Germline CDR1 MNHNS, CDR2 SASEGT. This CDR3 contains 14 residues. J lost 4 bases, V lost 8 bases, and 4 bases had no gene match. The CDR3 DNA sequence: TGTGCCAGCTTGCTAGCGGGGGGGCCAGATACGCAGTATTTT. It is translated as CASLLAGGPDTQYF.

This chain joins TRBV28 and TRBJ1-4; a possible D gene is TRBD1 (5 bases). The CDR3 is 11 amino acids. Germline V gene data show CDR1 as MDHEN and CDR2 as SYDVKM. V dropped 5 bases and J dropped 11 bases, with 9 bases sitting between them. This CDR3 is CASSATEKLFF. In nucleotides, the CDR3 is TGTGCCAGCAGTGCGACAGAGAAACTGTTTTTT.

The chain joins TRBV4-1 to TRBJ2-7; TRBD1 matches 8 bases. The ends lost 4 bases at V and 2 bases at J; junction bases unmatched: 4. Germline-derived CDR1 and CDR2 are MGHRA and YSYEKL. The CDR3 totals 14 residues. CDR3 DNA sequence: TGCGCCAGCAGCCTATCGGACAGGGCCTACGAGCAGTACTTC. This encodes CASSLSDRAYEQYF.

V gene TRBV5-1 combines with J gene TRBJ2-7, with TRBD1 matching over 11 bases. The trim removed 7 bases at V and 6 bases at J, leaving 3 bases unmatched. This CDR3 has 12 amino acids. Germline-derived CDR1 and CDR2 are SGHRS and YFSETQ. CDR3 DNA: TGCGCCAGCCGGGGACAGGGGGTCGAGCAGTACTTC. Protein: CASRGQGVEQYF.

The rearrangement links TRBV28 to TRBJ2-7; 9 bases fit TRBD1. The trim removed 5 bases at V and 9 bases at J, leaving 11 bases unmatched. The V gene's germline CDR1 is MDHEN and CDR2 SYDVKM. The CDR3 sequence is 14 residues long. CDR3 in amino acids: CASSRDRETTWQYF. DNA for the CDR3: TGTGCCAGCAGTCGGGACAGGGAAACTACCTGGCAGTACTTC.

The chain couples TRBV11-3 to TRBJ2-1, with 7 nucleotides matching TRBD2. The CDR3 extends over 15 amino acids. Trimming took 4 bases from V and 5 from J; bases not matched to a gene: 8. Germline V gene sequence: CDR1 SGHNT, CDR2 YENEEA. The CDR3 loop is CASSSGLGQHNEQFF. CDR3 nucleotide sequence: TGTGCCAGCAGCTCCGGACTAGGTCAACACAATGAGCAGTTCTTC.